This passage covers 8 T cell receptor beta chains from one sample sequenced in a study of cytomegalovirus exposure and HLA in healthy donors. With 60 Vbeta and 13 Jbeta primers, the PCR was carried out. The table came from immunoSEQ multiplex PCR; TCRdb's copy has only in-frame clones and leaves some out. This sample has more than 150,000 clones, with 80% to 85% found just once. Material: PBMCs. Receptors originate from a man in his forties or fifties in good health and CMV-seronegative.

This clone is a singleton in its sample. V and J are TRBV9 and TRBJ2-3, with D perhaps TRBD2 (5 bases). CDR3 length: 15 amino acids. Germline V gene sequence: CDR1 SGDLS, CDR2 YYNGEE. Trimming took 0 bases from V and 2 from J, leaving 10 bases between them. CDR3 region: CASSVGGQHTDTQYF. Here the CDR3 DNA reads TGTGCCAGCAGCGTAGGAGGGCAGCACACAGATACGCAGTATTTT.

This sequence joins TRBV19 and TRBJ2-6, with D perhaps matching TRBD2 (6 bases). V shed 5 bases and J shed 4 bases, with 18 bases lying between them. CDR3 length: 17 residues. Germline CDR1 reads LNHDA; CDR2 reads SQIVND (reference sequence). The DNA for the CDR3 is TGTGCCAGTAGTGGGGGGTTGGGGGTGACGGGGGCCAACGTCCTGACTTTC. Protein product: CASSGGLGVTGANVLTF.

This chain links TRBV29-1 with TRBJ2-5; D is possibly TRBD1 (5 bases). The DNA end is more similar to TRBJ2-7, so the J call may be wrong. Per the germline V gene, CDR1 is SQVTM and CDR2 is ANQGSEA. This CDR3 has 12 amino acids. The CDR3 sequence: CSVLDSPYEQYF. The CDR3 region has the DNA TGCAGCGTTCTCGACAGCCCCTACGAGCAGTACTTC.

This chain joins TRBV25-1 and TRBJ2-1; 12 bases fit TRBD1. The CDR3 runs to 15 residues. CDR1 MGHDK and CDR2 SYGVNS come from the germline V gene. After removal of 5 bases from V and 10 bases from J, the junction contained 9 bases not matched to a gene. For the CDR3, the DNA is TGTGCCAGCAGTAGACCGGGACAGGGGGCGCGGGAGCAGTTCTTC. Translating it yields CASSRPGQGAREQFF.

The chain joins TRBV9 to TRBJ2-3; 10 nucleotides match TRBD2. J gave up 6 bases and V 1 base, and 5 bases lay outside the gene matches. The CDR3 spans 15 residues. Per the germline V gene, CDR1 is SGDLS and CDR2 is YYNGEE. The CDR3 protein is CASSVRLAGLDTQYF. In nucleotides, the CDR3 is TGTGCCAGCAGCGTACGACTAGCGGGCCTCGATACGCAGTATTTT. The variable domain in full, completed from reference TRBV9 and TRBJ2-3, reads DSGVTQTPKHLITATGQRVTLRCSPRSGDLSVYWYQQSLDQGLQFLIQYYNGEERAKGNILERFSAQQFPDLHSELNLSSLELGDSALYFCASSVRLAGLDTQYFGPGTRLTVL.

The rearrangement joins TRBV10-2 to TRBJ2-7; TRBD2 might be the D (5 bases). Germline-derived CDR1 and CDR2 are WSHSY and SAAADI. The CDR3 is 14 amino acids. The V gene lost 7 bases and the J gene lost 4 bases, with 17 bases spanning the gap. CDR3 in amino acids: CASTSVLERYEQYF. CDR3 sequence (DNA): TGCGCCAGCACCTCCGTGCTAGAGCGGTACGAGCAGTACTTC.

For this clone: At one end, the junction sequence differs from germline, possibly due to a read error. The chain combines TRBV7-9 with TRBJ1-6; the D gene is possibly TRBD1 (5 bases). This CDR3 spans 17 amino acids. Germline CDR1 is SEHNR and CDR2 is FQNEAQ (reference sequence). The DNA for the CDR3 is TGTTCCAGCAGCTTAGGTCCGGGGGGCTCCTATAATTCACCCCTCCACTTT. Translated, it gives CSSSLGPGGSYNSPLHF.

Only a few counts were recorded for this clone. The J gene is TRBJ1-3, the V gene TRBV4-3; 8 nucleotides agree with TRBD1. Germline V gene data show CDR1 as LGHNA and CDR2 as YSLEER. The CDR3 has 15 amino acids. V trimming: 3 bases; J trimming: 3 bases; junction bases outside the gene matches: 4. CDR3 DNA: TGCGCCAGCAGCCAGTCAGGGGGCTTTGGAAACACCATATATTTT. Its translation: CASSQSGGFGNTIYF.